What follows describes a single T cell receptor (beta chain). Its antigen is still unknown. Looked up from germline, CDR1 is MGHRA and CDR2 is YSYEKL. There are 15 residues in the CDR3. V trimming: 4 bases; J trimming: 3 bases; junction bases outside the gene matches: 7. Measured with immunoSEQ multiplex PCR; TCRdb has only the in-frame clones, and not every one. The sample holds roughly 80,000 clones, nearly 85% seen once. These data originate in a study of T cell clones after liver transplantation. Study details: TCRbeta sequencing after a pre-transplant mixed lymphocyte reaction identified graft-donor-reactive clones, later tracked in post-transplant blood. Three of the eight recipients were HCV-positive; the rest had non-autoimmune, non-viral transplant indications.

Thawed unstimulated PBMCs were FACS-sorted by CD3, CD4 and CD8 into two populations. General study findings and limits: The donor-reactive repertoire was only partly measurable in a couple of subjects, lacking donor cells.

Sample: CD4+ T cells from blood, taken 45 to 47 months after liver transplant. The receptor was isolated from a human patient who received a liver transplant. Some T cells may arise from the graft donor. This chain connects TRBV4-1 to TRBJ1-1; 8 nucleotides align to TRBD1. This chain's CDR3 is CASSRGSGGDTEAFF. The CDR3 nucleotides read TGCGCCAGCAGCCGCGGTTCAGGGGGCGACACTGAAGCTTTCTTT.